This record concerns one T cell receptor (beta chain) sequence. Its matching antigen is unknown. The record originates from a study of T cell responses to AZD1222 COVID-19 vaccine. Overall study: It was second doses at about 4 or about 12 weeks that were pooled. Study-wide findings and caveats: It should be noted that donors were predominantly white British and more often female, and clonal diversity was possibly underestimated. Targets within unmutated variant regions were reportedly found for nearly half of spike-specific TCRs. Repertoires were collected only later (after the peak T cell response had occurred).

TCRdb keeps only in-frame clones here, not all; method: immunoSEQ multiplex PCR. Of approximately 94,000 clones listed, roughly 89% are singletons. Trimming pared 0 bases from V and 3 bases from J, leaving 13 bases between. CDR3 length equals 15 residues. Germline CDR1 reads SGDLS; CDR2 reads YYNGEE. This rearrangement joins TRBV9 to TRBJ2-7; D is possibly TRBD2 (5 bases). Sequences were derived from peripheral blood, sampled on day 0 of AZD1222 vaccination. This receptor was taken from an adult in good health. CDR3 sequence (DNA): TGTGCCAGCAGCGTAGATGAGGGTCGCTACTACGAGCAGTACTTC. It codes for CASSVDEGRYYEQYF.